The entry below describes one TCR beta chain. The antigen is not known. Only in-frame clones appear in the TCRdb table, and some are missing; sequencing was by immunoSEQ multiplex PCR. Among 110,000 to 150,000 clones, about 94% were seen once, and the ten largest hold 1.5% to 2%. The sample is drawn from a study of cytomegalovirus exposure and HLA in healthy donors. Study-wide findings and caveats: In a later analysis, first-cohort TCR clusters were found to tend to co-occur in the 100 to 150 validation repertoires.

Trimming took 3 bases from V and 0 from J, leaving 7 bases between them. The CDR3 totals 14 residues. Germline loops: CDR1 SGHVS, CDR2 FQNEAQ. This TCR was recovered from a man aged 18 to 35 in good health and CMV-seropositive. The chain combines TRBV7-8 with TRBJ2-3; no firm D call. The specimen sequenced was PBMCs. CDR3 nucleotide sequence: TGTGCCAGCAGCTTTAGCCGTAGCACAGATACGCAGTATTTT. Translating it yields CASSFSRSTDTQYF.